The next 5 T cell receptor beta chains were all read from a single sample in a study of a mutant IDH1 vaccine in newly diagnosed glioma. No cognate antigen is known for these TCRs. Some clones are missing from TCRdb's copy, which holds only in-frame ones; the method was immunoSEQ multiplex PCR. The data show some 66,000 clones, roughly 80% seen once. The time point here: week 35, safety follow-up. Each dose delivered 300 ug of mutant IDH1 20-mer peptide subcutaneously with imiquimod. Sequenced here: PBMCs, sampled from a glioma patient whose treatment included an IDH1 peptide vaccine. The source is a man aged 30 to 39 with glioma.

The CDR3: CASRQTGGRLNEQFF. In DNA form, the CDR3 reads TGTGCCAGCAGGCAGACAGGGGGTAGGCTCAATGAGCAGTTCTTC. This chain connects TRBV5-4 to TRBJ2-1, with 9 bases aligning to TRBD1. J lost 6 bases, V lost 5 bases, and 9 bases had no gene match. Germline V gene data show CDR1 as SGHNT and CDR2 as YYREEE (reference sequence). The CDR3 extends over 15 amino acids.

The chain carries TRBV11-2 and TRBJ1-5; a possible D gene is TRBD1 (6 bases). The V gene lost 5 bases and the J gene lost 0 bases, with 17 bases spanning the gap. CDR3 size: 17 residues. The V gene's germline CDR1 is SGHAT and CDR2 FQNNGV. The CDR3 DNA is TGTGCCAGCAGCCCGGGACATCACATCTATAGCAATCAGCCCCAGCATTTT. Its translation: CASSPGHHIYSNQPQHF.

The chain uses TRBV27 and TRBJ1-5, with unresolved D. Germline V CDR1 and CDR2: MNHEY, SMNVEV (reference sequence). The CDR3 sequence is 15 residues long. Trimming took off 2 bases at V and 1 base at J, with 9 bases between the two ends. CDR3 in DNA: TGTGCCAGCAGTTTAGAGGGTAGGAGCAATCAGCCCCAGCATTTT. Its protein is CASSLEGRSNQPQHF.

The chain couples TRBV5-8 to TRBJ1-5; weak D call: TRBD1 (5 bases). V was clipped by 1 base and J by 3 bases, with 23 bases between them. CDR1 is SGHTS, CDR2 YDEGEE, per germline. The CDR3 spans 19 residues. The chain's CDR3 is CASSLWFTGGGVVNQPQHF. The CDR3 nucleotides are TGTGCCAGCAGCTTGTGGTTTACGGGCGGAGGGGTGGTCAATCAGCCCCAGCATTTT.

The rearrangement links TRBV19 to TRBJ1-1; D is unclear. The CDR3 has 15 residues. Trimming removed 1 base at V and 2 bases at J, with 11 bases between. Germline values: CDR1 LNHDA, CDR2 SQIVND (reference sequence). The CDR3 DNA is TGTGCCAGTAGTATAGCCGCTACTATCAACACTGAAGCTTTCTTT. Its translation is CASSIAATINTEAFF. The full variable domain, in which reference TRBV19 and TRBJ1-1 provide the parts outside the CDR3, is DGGITQSPKYLFRKEGQNVTLSCEQNLNHDAMYWYRQDPGQGLRLIYYSQIVNDFQKGDIAEGYSVSREKKESFPLTVTSAQKNPTAFYLCASSIAATINTEAFFGQGTRLTVV.